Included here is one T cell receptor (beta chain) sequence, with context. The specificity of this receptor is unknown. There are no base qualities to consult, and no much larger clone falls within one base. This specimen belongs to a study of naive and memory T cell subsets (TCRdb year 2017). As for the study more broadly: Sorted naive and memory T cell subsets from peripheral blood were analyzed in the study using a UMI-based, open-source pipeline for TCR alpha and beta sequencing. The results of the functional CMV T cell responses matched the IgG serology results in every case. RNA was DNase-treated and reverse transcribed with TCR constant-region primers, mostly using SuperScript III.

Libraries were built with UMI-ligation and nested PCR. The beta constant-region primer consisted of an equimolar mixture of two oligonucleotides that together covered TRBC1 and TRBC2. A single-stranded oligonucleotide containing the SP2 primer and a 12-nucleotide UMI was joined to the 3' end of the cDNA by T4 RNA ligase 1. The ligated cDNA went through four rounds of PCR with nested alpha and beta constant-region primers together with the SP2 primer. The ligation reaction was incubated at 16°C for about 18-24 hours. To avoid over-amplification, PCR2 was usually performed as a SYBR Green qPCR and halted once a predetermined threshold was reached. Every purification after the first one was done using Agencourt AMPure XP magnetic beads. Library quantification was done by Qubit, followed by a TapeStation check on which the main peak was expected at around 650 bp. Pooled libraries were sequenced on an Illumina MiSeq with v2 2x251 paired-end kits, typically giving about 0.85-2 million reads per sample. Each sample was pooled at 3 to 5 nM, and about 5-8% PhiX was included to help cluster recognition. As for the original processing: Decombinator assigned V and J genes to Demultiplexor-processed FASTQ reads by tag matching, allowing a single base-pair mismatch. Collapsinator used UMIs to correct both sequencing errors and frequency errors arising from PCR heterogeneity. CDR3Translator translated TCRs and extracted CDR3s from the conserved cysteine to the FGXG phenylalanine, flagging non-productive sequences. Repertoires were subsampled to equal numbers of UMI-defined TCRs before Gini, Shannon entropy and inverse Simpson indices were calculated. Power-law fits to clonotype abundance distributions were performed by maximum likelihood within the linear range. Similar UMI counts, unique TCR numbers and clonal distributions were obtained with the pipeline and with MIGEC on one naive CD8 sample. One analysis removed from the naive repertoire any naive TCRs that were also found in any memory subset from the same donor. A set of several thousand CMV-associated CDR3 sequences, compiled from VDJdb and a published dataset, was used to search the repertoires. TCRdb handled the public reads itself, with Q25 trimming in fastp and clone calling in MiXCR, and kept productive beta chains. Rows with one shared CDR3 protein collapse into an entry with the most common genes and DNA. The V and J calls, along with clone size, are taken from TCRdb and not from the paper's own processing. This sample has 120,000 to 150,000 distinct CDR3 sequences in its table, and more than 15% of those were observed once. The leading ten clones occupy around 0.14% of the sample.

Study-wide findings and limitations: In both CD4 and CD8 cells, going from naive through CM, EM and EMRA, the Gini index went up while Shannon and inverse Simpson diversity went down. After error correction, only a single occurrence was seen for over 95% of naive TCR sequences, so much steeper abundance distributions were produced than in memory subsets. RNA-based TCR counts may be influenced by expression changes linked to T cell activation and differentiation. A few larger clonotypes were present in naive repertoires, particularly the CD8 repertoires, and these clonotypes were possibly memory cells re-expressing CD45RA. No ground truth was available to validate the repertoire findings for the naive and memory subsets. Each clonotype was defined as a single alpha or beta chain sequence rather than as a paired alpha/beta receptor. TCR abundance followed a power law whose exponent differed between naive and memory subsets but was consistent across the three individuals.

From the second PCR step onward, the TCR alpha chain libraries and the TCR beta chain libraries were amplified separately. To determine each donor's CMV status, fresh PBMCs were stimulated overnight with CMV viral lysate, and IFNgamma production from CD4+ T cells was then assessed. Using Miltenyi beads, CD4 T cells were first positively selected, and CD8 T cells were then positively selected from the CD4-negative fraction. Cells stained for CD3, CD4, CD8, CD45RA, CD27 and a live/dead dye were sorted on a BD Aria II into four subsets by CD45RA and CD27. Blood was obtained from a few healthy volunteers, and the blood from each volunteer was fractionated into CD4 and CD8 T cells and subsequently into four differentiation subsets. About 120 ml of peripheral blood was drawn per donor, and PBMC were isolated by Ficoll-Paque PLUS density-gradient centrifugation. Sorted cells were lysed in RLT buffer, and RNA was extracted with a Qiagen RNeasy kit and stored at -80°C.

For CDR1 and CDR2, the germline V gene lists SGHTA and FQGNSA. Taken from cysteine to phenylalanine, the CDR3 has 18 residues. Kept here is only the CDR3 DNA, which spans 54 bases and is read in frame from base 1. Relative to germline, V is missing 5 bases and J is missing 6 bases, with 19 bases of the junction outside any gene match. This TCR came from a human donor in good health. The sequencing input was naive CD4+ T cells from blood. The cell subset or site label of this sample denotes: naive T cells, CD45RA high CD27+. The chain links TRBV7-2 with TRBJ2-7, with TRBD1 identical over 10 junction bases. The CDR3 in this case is CASSHGGRQGQGHSEQYF. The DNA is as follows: TGTGCCAGCAGCCACGGTGGCCGACAGGGACAGGGGCACTCCGAGCAGTACTTC.